These T cell receptor beta chains were read from a single sample in a study of radiation and T cells in renal cell carcinoma. The repertoire was sequenced with immunoSEQ multiplex PCR; TCRdb's copy has only in-frame clones and lacks some. The sample holds roughly 130,000 clones, 70% to 90% seen once. The sample was blood, taken from a patient whose treatment included radiotherapy and nephrectomy. The receptors here all came from a woman aged 60-75 years with renal cell carcinoma. The CDR3 runs from the conserved cysteine through the conserved F or W. Each record gives: J gene, D gene, clone size, V gene, CDR3 length, CDR3 protein, CDR3 DNA. The D gene is left open where the match is weak. Clone size is given for some rows only: seen once, a few or many times, or a class if the clone is expanded.

TRBJ2-4 | - | - | TRBV7-2 | 14 | CASSLGWDKNIQYF | TGTGCCAGCAGCTTAGGGTGGGACAAAAACATTCAGTACTTC
TRBJ1-1 | - | - | TRBV5-1 | 13 | CASSDRMNTEAFF | TGCGCCAGCAGTGACAGAATGAACACTGAAGCTTTCTTT
TRBJ1-2 | - | - | TRBV19 | 15 | CASSPRSAANYGYTF | TGTGCCAGTAGTCCGAGATCGGCAGCTAACTATGGCTACACCTTC
TRBJ1-4 | - | - | TRBV27 | 14 | CASSWQGGGEKLFF | TGTGCCAGCAGTTGGCAAGGAGGTGGTGAAAAACTGTTTTTT
TRBJ1-2 | - | - | TRBV6-5 | 13 | CASSKGISGGYTF | TGTGCCAGCAGTAAGGGGATATCTGGCGGCTACACCTTC
TRBJ2-7 | - | - | TRBV29-1 | 13 | CSAAGTFSYEQYF | TGCAGCGCCGCCGGGACTTTCTCCTACGAGCAGTACTTC
TRBJ2-1 | - | - | TRBV20-1 | 11 | CSASARRLGVF | TGCAGTGCTAGCGCCCGTCGGTTGGGAGTCTTC
TRBJ2-1 | TRBD2 | - | TRBV11-3 | 19 | CASSLKASGRVGSYNEQFF | TGTGCCAGCAGCTTAAAAGCTAGCGGGAGGGTCGGCTCCTACAATGAGCAGTTCTTC
TRBJ2-5 | - | - | TRBV6-5 | 11 | CASSTGEAQYF | TGTGCCAGCAGTACGGGTGAAGCCCAGTACTTC
TRBJ1-2 | - | - | TRBV11-2 | 18 | CASSLAPRTLSRGYGYTF | TGTGCCAGCAGCTTAGCCCCCCGGACATTATCGAGGGGCTATGGCTACACCTTC
TRBJ2-2 | - | - | TRBV5-1 | 15 | CASSLEVPNTGELFF | TGCGCCAGCAGCTTGGAGGTCCCGAACACCGGGGAGCTGTTTTTT
TRBJ1-6 | TRBD1 | - | TRBV7-2 | 15 | CASSTWTGGNSPLHF | TGTGCCAGCAGCACCTGGACAGGGGGCAATTCACCCCTCCACTTT
TRBJ1-6 | - | - | TRBV5-1 | 12 | CASSTGHSPLHF | TGCGCCAGCAGCACGGGGCACTCACCCCTCCACTTT
TRBJ1-2 | - | - | TRBV4-2 | 15 | CASSQGSTQSYGYTF | TGTGCCAGCAGCCAAGGAAGCACGCAGAGCTATGGCTACACCTTC
TRBJ1-2 | - | - | TRBV6-5 | 11 | CASTGAYGYTF | TGTGCCAGCACGGGGGCCTATGGCTACACCTTC
TRBJ2-2 | - | - | TRBV5-1 | 16 | CASSTGTRTGTGELFF | TGCGCCAGCAGCACCGGGACACGCACGGGGACCGGGGAGCTGTTTTTT
TRBJ1-2 | TRBD1 | - | TRBV19 | 15 | CASSPSGQGGYGYTF | TGTGCCAGTAGTCCCTCCGGACAGGGGGGATATGGCTACACCTTC
TRBJ1-1 | - | - | TRBV5-8 | 17 | CASSPYWGLGMNTEAFF | TGTGCCAGCAGCCCCTACTGGGGATTGGGCATGAACACTGAAGCTTTCTTT
TRBJ1-1 | - | - | TRBV5-1 | 13 | CASSLVPNTEAFF | TGCGCCAGCAGCTTGGTGCCCAACACTGAAGCTTTCTTT
TRBJ2-1 | - | - | TRBV7-2 | 10 | CASSFRVQFF | TGTGCCAGCAGCTTCCGGGTGCAGTTCTTC
TRBJ2-7 | TRBD1 | - | TRBV11-3 | 15 | CASSPRRTGKDEQYF | TGTGCCAGCAGCCCGCGCCGGACAGGGAAGGACGAGCAGTACTTC
TRBJ1-1 | - | - | TRBV19 | 14 | CASRSPGLNTEAFF | TGTGCCAGCCGCTCGCCGGGTTTGAACACTGAAGCTTTCTTT
TRBJ2-7 | TRBD1 | - | TRBV2 | 14 | CASSPQRTGGEQYF | TGTGCCAGCAGTCCTCAACGGACAGGAGGCGAGCAGTACTTC
TRBJ1-2 | - | once | TRBV20-1 | 11 | CSASPGVGYTF | TGCAGTGCTAGCCCAGGGGTTGGCTACACCTTC
TRBJ2-5 | TRBD2 | few | TRBV7-2 | 15 | CASSAGTSGRETQYF | TGTGCCAGCAGCGCAGGGACTAGCGGGCGAGAGACCCAGTACTTC
TRBJ2-5 | - | - | TRBV7-9 | 14 | CASSYTGNQETQYF | TGTGCCAGCAGCTACACAGGGAATCAAGAGACCCAGTACTTC
TRBJ1-2 | - | few | TRBV4-3 | 15 | CASSQDQPGVGGYTF | TGCGCCAGCAGCCAAGACCAACCAGGGGTGGGCGGCTACACCTTC
TRBJ1-3 | - | - | TRBV27 | 14 | CASRTRDSGNTIYF | TGTGCCAGCCGTACACGGGACTCTGGAAACACCATATATTTT
TRBJ2-7 | - | few | TRBV7-9 | 12 | CASSLQAYEQYF | TGTGCCAGCAGCTTACAGGCCTACGAGCAGTACTTC
TRBJ2-1 | TRBD1 | - | TRBV6-1 | 15 | CASLTGVYGYNEQFF | TGTGCCAGCCTGACAGGGGTTTACGGCTACAATGAGCAGTTCTTC
TRBJ1-5 | - | many | TRBV2 | 14 | CASRLWGTNQPQHF | TGTGCCAGCAGGCTCTGGGGTACGAATCAGCCCCAGCATTTT
TRBJ2-2 | TRBD1 | - | TRBV7-2 | 16 | CASSQRTGGWSGELFF | TGTGCCAGCAGCCAGCGGACAGGGGGATGGTCGGGGGAGCTGTTTTTT
TRBJ1-6 | - | - | TRBV7-5 | 18 | CARSLAGHRHVGISPLHF | TGTGCCAGAAGCTTAGCGGGCCATAGGCATGTAGGAATCTCACCCCTCCACTTT
TRBJ2-1 | - | - | TRBV29-1 | 15 | CSVEVGRGGQGEQFF | TGCAGCGTTGAAGTCGGCAGGGGCGGTCAGGGTGAGCAGTTCTTC
TRBJ1-2 | - | few | TRBV6-5 | 12 | CASTRAAYGYTF | TGTGCCAGCACGAGGGCCGCCTATGGCTACACCTTC
TRBJ2-5 | - | - | TRBV4-2 | 14 | CASSQVGLRETQYF | TGTGCCAGCAGCCAAGTCGGTCTGAGGGAGACCCAGTACTTC
TRBJ2-7 | TRBD1 | - | TRBV9 | 15 | CASSVGTGSSYEQYF | TGTGCCAGCAGCGTAGGGACAGGTAGCTCCTACGAGCAGTACTTC
TRBJ2-7 | - | - | TRBV5-4 | 15 | CASSLNRAPNYEQYF | TGTGCCAGCAGCTTGAACCGGGCCCCAAACTACGAGCAGTACTTC
TRBJ1-1 | - | - | TRBV5-6 | 14 | CASSLGPVNTEAFF | TGTGCCAGCAGCTTGGGACCCGTGAACACTGAAGCTTTCTTT
TRBJ2-3 | TRBD1 | - | TRBV5-1 | 17 | CASSSTPGTGEPDTQYF | TGCGCCAGCAGTTCTACCCCCGGGACAGGGGAGCCAGATACGCAGTATTTT
TRBJ1-3 | - | - | TRBV13 | 11 | CASSLLNTIYF | TGTGCCAGCAGCCTTTTGAACACCATATATTTT
TRBJ1-6 | - | - | TRBV5-5 | 13 | CASSLLYLSPLHF | TGTGCCAGCAGCTTGTTATATCTTTCACCCCTCCACTTT
TRBJ2-5 | TRBD1 | - | TRBV7-2 | 14 | CASSSTGWQETQYF | TGTGCCAGCAGCTCGACAGGGTGGCAAGAGACCCAGTACTTC
TRBJ1-2 | - | - | TRBV9 | 13 | CASTPGESYGYTF | TGTGCCAGCACCCCAGGCGAATCATATGGCTACACCTTC
TRBJ1-1 | - | - | TRBV29-1 | 15 | CSVEDQARRPRPAFF | TGCAGCGTTGAAGATCAGGCAAGGCGCCCACGACCAGCTTTCTTT